This T cell receptor beta chain came from a study of shared clonotypes between healthy human individuals. Study-level information: Researchers drew samples from two women and a few men aged 18 to 49. Per donor, three plates held CD4 naive cells, three held CD4 memory, two held CD8 naive and one held CD8 memory. Whole-study findings and limits: Sequencing of the sorted subsets was shown by rarefaction to be incomplete despite large depth.

This clone was recorded once. Antigen unknown. Assay execution proceeded at the deep level. Assay: immunoSEQ multiplex PCR; the TCRdb copy retains only in-frame clones and omits some. The repertoire consists of roughly 850,000 clones, with about 96% occurring once and the leading ten covering about 0.25%. As defined, naive CD8 cells were CD45RO-negative and positively selected for CCR7, with terminally differentiated effector memory CD45RA+ cells excluded. This receptor was obtained from a man younger than 40 in good health. The sequenced material came from naive CD8+ T cells sorted from blood.

The CDR3 nucleotides read TGTGCCAGCAGTTTCGATAGCAACAACTATGGCTACACCTTC. Its translation is CASSFDSNNYGYTF. The chain links TRBV27 to TRBJ1-2; D is undetermined. The V end lost 3 bases, the J end lost 2 bases, and 10 bases lay between the germline ends. Germline CDR1 and CDR2: MNHEY and SMNVEV (reference sequence). There are 14 residues in the CDR3.